This TCR beta chain was captured in a study of identical twins. Study findings and constraints: Alpha sequences out of frame and shared by twins had excess low generation probability. Partial confounding of zero-insertion analyses by invariant MAIT and iNKT cells was possible. Findings depended on cross-sectional statistics rather than tracking the same donors.

V lost 3 bases and J lost 12, with 18 bases in between. In germline, CDR1 is SNHLY, CDR2 FYNNEI. The CDR3 runs to 14 residues. TCRdb redid the calling of the 5' RACE reads with MiXCR, one entry per CDR3 protein. The sample lists 1.5 million to 2 million distinct CDR3 sequences; around a third were seen once. Note on this clonotype: Its specificity is unknown.

What was sequenced was cord blood. The source is a newborn girl in good health. This chain uses TRBV2 with TRBJ2-1; either TRBD1 or TRBD2 may supply D (5 bases each). The CDR3 here is CASSEGTLLRVQFF. In DNA, the CDR3 is TGTGCCAGCAGTGAGGGGACCTTGCTTAGGGTGCAGTTCTTC.